The rows below give T cell receptor beta chains drawn from one sample of a study of blood T cell repertoires in COVID-19. Libraries were prepared by immunoSEQ multiplex PCR; TCRdb keeps only in-frame clonotypes and omits some of them. The sample lists around 200,000 clones, around nine tenths occurring once. Source material: peripheral blood. These receptor sequences come from a man aged 18 to 29 with active or convalescent COVID-19. The CDR3 runs from the conserved cysteine through the conserved F or W. The order of the fields is CDR3 protein, CDR3 DNA, J gene, D gene, clone size, V gene. A D gene is named only where the DNA matches it firmly. Expanded clones are given a class, and other clones once, few, many or no size at all.

CDR3 protein: CATSSSTDTQYF
CDR3 DNA: TGTGCCACCTCTTCTAGCACAGATACGCAGTATTTT
J gene: TRBJ2-3
D gene: -
clone size: -
V gene: TRBV24-1

CDR3 protein: CASWGELNSPLHF
CDR3 DNA: TGTGCCAGCTGGGGGGAGCTCAATTCACCCCTCCACTTT
J gene: TRBJ1-6
D gene: -
clone size: -
V gene: TRBV28

CDR3 protein: CASSPGTGSVRSPLHF
CDR3 DNA: TGTGCCAGCAGCCCAGGGACAGGGAGTGTAAGGTCACCCCTCCACTTT
J gene: TRBJ1-6
D gene: TRBD1
clone size: -
V gene: TRBV11-2

CDR3 protein: CASSPDGTSIYEQYF
CDR3 DNA: TGTGCCAGCAGCCCCGACGGGACTAGCATTTACGAGCAGTACTTC
J gene: TRBJ2-7
D gene: TRBD2
clone size: once
V gene: TRBV9

CDR3 protein: CASSALYSGNTIYF
CDR3 DNA: TGTGCCAGCAGCGCCCTATACTCTGGAAACACCATATATTTT
J gene: TRBJ1-3
D gene: -
clone size: once
V gene: TRBV7-9

CDR3 protein: CASSSDTGELFF
CDR3 DNA: TGTGCCAGCAGCTCGGACACCGGGGAGCTGTTTTTT
J gene: TRBJ2-2
D gene: -
clone size: -
V gene: TRBV9

CDR3 protein: CASSIGSRTSGSWKSEQFF
CDR3 DNA: TGTGCCAGTAGTATAGGTTCTCGGACTAGCGGGAGTTGGAAAAGTGAGCAGTTCTTC
J gene: TRBJ2-1
D gene: TRBD2
clone size: -
V gene: TRBV19

CDR3 protein: CSVAQGSDTQYF
CDR3 DNA: TGCAGCGTTGCGCAGGGGTCCGATACGCAGTATTTT
J gene: TRBJ2-3
D gene: -
clone size: -
V gene: TRBV29-1

CDR3 protein: CASSPRDRAYGYTF
CDR3 DNA: TGTGCCAGCAGCCCACGGGACAGGGCTTATGGCTACACCTTC
J gene: TRBJ1-2
D gene: TRBD1
clone size: few
V gene: TRBV11-3

CDR3 protein: CASSADRGLDYGYTF
CDR3 DNA: TGTGCCAGCAGCGCAGACAGGGGTTTAGACTATGGCTACACCTTC
J gene: TRBJ1-2
D gene: TRBD1
clone size: once
V gene: TRBV9

CDR3 protein: CASSDQLAGMGLGNEQFF
CDR3 DNA: TGTGCCAGCAGTGATCAACTAGCGGGGATGGGGTTAGGCAATGAGCAGTTCTTC
J gene: TRBJ2-1
D gene: TRBD2
clone size: -
V gene: TRBV2

CDR3 protein: CASSPSLSGNTIYF
CDR3 DNA: TGTGCCAGCAGTCCCTCCCTCTCTGGAAACACCATATATTTT
J gene: TRBJ1-3
D gene: -
clone size: -
V gene: TRBV27

CDR3 protein: CASSYPGGGGYTF
CDR3 DNA: TGTGCCAGCAGTTACCCGGGGGGCGGTGGCTACACCTTC
J gene: TRBJ1-2
D gene: -
clone size: -
V gene: TRBV6-2/TRBV6-3

CDR3 protein: CASRSTTGYGYTF
CDR3 DNA: TGTGCCAGCAGATCCACGACGGGCTATGGCTACACCTTC
J gene: TRBJ1-2
D gene: -
clone size: -
V gene: TRBV12-3/TRBV12-4

CDR3 protein: CASNKGGSGNEQYF
CDR3 DNA: TGTGCCAGCAACAAGGGGGGTAGCGGGAACGAGCAGTACTTC
J gene: TRBJ2-7
D gene: TRBD2
clone size: many
V gene: TRBV7-2

CDR3 protein: CASSDPQGALNIQYF
CDR3 DNA: TGCGCCAGCAGCGACCCACAGGGGGCCTTAAACATTCAGTACTTC
J gene: TRBJ2-4
D gene: TRBD1
clone size: -
V gene: TRBV5-1

CDR3 protein: CASRKGDHAAGELFF
CDR3 DNA: TGTGCCAGCAGGAAGGGAGACCACGCGGCCGGGGAGCTGTTTTTT
J gene: TRBJ2-2
D gene: -
clone size: -
V gene: TRBV7-7

CDR3 protein: CASSEEGYSNQPQHF
CDR3 DNA: TGTGCCAGCAGTGAGGAGGGCTATAGCAATCAGCCCCAGCATTTT
J gene: TRBJ1-5
D gene: -
clone size: -
V gene: TRBV2

CDR3 protein: CASSFSGGIYTGELFF
CDR3 DNA: TGCGCCAGCAGCTTTAGCGGGGGAATATACACCGGGGAGCTGTTTTTT
J gene: TRBJ2-2
D gene: TRBD2
clone size: -
V gene: TRBV5-1

CDR3 protein: CASSTTSGDTGELFF
CDR3 DNA: TGTGCCAGCAGCACGACTAGCGGAGACACCGGGGAGCTGTTTTTT
J gene: TRBJ2-2
D gene: TRBD2
clone size: -
V gene: TRBV7-2

CDR3 protein: CASTGLARDHEQFF
CDR3 DNA: TGTGCCAGCACGGGACTAGCAAGAGACCATGAGCAGTTCTTC
J gene: TRBJ2-1
D gene: TRBD2
clone size: -
V gene: TRBV2

CDR3 protein: CASSPRQFIPSEIILNEQFF
CDR3 DNA: TGTGCCAGCAGTCCTCGACAGTTTATCCCCTCCGAGATAATCCTCAATGAGCAGTTCTTC
J gene: TRBJ2-1
D gene: -
clone size: -
V gene: TRBV27

CDR3 protein: CASSEWAGGDPNYGYTF
CDR3 DNA: TGTGCCAGCAGTGAGTGGGCAGGGGGCGATCCTAACTATGGCTACACCTTC
J gene: TRBJ1-2
D gene: TRBD1
clone size: -
V gene: TRBV2

CDR3 protein: CASSWGETEAFF
CDR3 DNA: TGTGCCAGCAGCTGGGGGGAAACTGAAGCTTTCTTT
J gene: TRBJ1-1
D gene: -
clone size: -
V gene: TRBV5-6

CDR3 protein: CATSDLEGAQGYTF
CDR3 DNA: TGTGCCACCAGTGATTTGGAGGGGGCGCAGGGCTACACCTTC
J gene: TRBJ1-2
D gene: TRBD1
clone size: few
V gene: TRBV24-1

CDR3 protein: CASSGGSSGNTIYF
CDR3 DNA: TGTGCCAGTAGTGGCGGCAGCTCTGGAAACACCATATATTTT
J gene: TRBJ1-3
D gene: -
clone size: -
V gene: TRBV19

CDR3 protein: CASGDRGYQPQHF
CDR3 DNA: TGTGCCAGCGGCGATCGGGGGTATCAGCCCCAGCATTTT
J gene: TRBJ1-5
D gene: -
clone size: -
V gene: TRBV6-5

CDR3 protein: CSANEGGDTEAFF
CDR3 DNA: TGCAGTGCTAATGAGGGGGGAGACACTGAAGCTTTCTTT
J gene: TRBJ1-1
D gene: -
clone size: -
V gene: TRBV20-1

CDR3 protein: CASSLKWADPLYEQYF
CDR3 DNA: TGTGCCAGCAGCTTAAAATGGGCAGACCCTCTCTACGAGCAGTACTTC
J gene: TRBJ2-7
D gene: -
clone size: -
V gene: TRBV11-3

CDR3 protein: CASSLSGGVYNEQFF
CDR3 DNA: TGTGCCAGCTCACTCTCAGGGGGCGTATACAATGAGCAGTTCTTC
J gene: TRBJ2-1
D gene: TRBD1
clone size: -
V gene: TRBV18

CDR3 protein: CATTGVHSNQPQHF
CDR3 DNA: TGTGCCACGACAGGCGTACATAGCAATCAGCCCCAGCATTTT
J gene: TRBJ1-5
D gene: -
clone size: -
V gene: TRBV19

CDR3 protein: CASSLGTGGFPVEQYF
CDR3 DNA: TGTGCCAGCAGCCTCGGGACAGGGGGCTTTCCGGTCGAGCAGTACTTC
J gene: TRBJ2-7
D gene: TRBD1
clone size: -
V gene: TRBV28

CDR3 protein: CASSFLAGGRDEQFF
CDR3 DNA: TGTGCCAGCAGTTTCCTAGCGGGGGGAAGGGATGAGCAGTTCTTC
J gene: TRBJ2-1
D gene: TRBD2
clone size: -
V gene: TRBV27

CDR3 protein: CASIDRFSYEQYF
CDR3 DNA: TGTGCCAGCATAGACAGATTCTCCTACGAGCAGTACTTC
J gene: TRBJ2-7
D gene: -
clone size: -
V gene: TRBV11-1

CDR3 protein: CASSPVIGGETQYF
CDR3 DNA: TGTGCCAGCTCACCGGTTATCGGGGGAGAGACCCAGTACTTC
J gene: TRBJ2-5
D gene: -
clone size: -
V gene: TRBV18

CDR3 protein: CASSLLLGVREHNEQFF
CDR3 DNA: TGTGCCAGCAGTTTACTTCTGGGAGTGCGGGAACACAATGAGCAGTTCTTC
J gene: TRBJ2-1
D gene: -
clone size: -
V gene: TRBV27

CDR3 protein: CASSSDRYHTEAFF
CDR3 DNA: TGTGCCAGCAGCTCCGACAGATACCACACTGAAGCTTTCTTT
J gene: TRBJ1-1
D gene: -
clone size: -
V gene: TRBV5-4

CDR3 protein: CASSLGLAGASYNEQFF
CDR3 DNA: TGTGCCAGCAGCTTAGGCCTAGCGGGAGCATCCTACAATGAGCAGTTCTTC
J gene: TRBJ2-1
D gene: TRBD2
clone size: -
V gene: TRBV13

CDR3 protein: CASSLAAAGTDTQYF
CDR3 DNA: TGCGCCAGCAGCTTGGCTGCGGCGGGCACAGATACGCAGTATTTT
J gene: TRBJ2-3
D gene: -
clone size: -
V gene: TRBV5-1

CDR3 protein: CASSQFTSGETQYF
CDR3 DNA: TGTGCCAGCAGCCAGTTTACTAGCGGAGAGACCCAGTACTTC
J gene: TRBJ2-5
D gene: TRBD2
clone size: -
V gene: TRBV3-1/TRBV3-2

CDR3 protein: CATSDFDRVPSGELFF
CDR3 DNA: TGTGCCACCAGTGATTTCGACAGGGTCCCCTCCGGGGAGCTGTTTTTT
J gene: TRBJ2-2
D gene: TRBD1
clone size: -
V gene: TRBV24-1

CDR3 protein: CASSIVGPASRSYTF
CDR3 DNA: TGTGCCAGTAGTATAGTGGGCCCCGCTTCCAGGAGCTACACCTTC
J gene: TRBJ1-2
D gene: -
clone size: -
V gene: TRBV19

CDR3 protein: CASSLRQGLNTEAFF
CDR3 DNA: TGTGCCAGCAGTCTTCGACAGGGACTGAACACTGAAGCTTTCTTT
J gene: TRBJ1-1
D gene: TRBD1
clone size: -
V gene: TRBV6-5

CDR3 protein: CASSKGRDRGNTIYF
CDR3 DNA: TGTGCCAGCAGTAAAGGACGGGACAGGGGAAACACCATATATTTT
J gene: TRBJ1-3
D gene: TRBD1
clone size: -
V gene: TRBV28

CDR3 protein: CASSPAGAGELFF
CDR3 DNA: TGTGCCAGCAGTCCCGCAGGGGCCGGGGAGCTGTTTTTT
J gene: TRBJ2-2
D gene: -
clone size: -
V gene: TRBV12-3/TRBV12-4

CDR3 protein: CASSLFRGTSNQPQHF
CDR3 DNA: TGTGCCAGCAGTTTGTTCCGGGGTACCAGCAATCAGCCCCAGCATTTT
J gene: TRBJ1-5
D gene: -
clone size: -
V gene: TRBV28

CDR3 protein: CASSTIGQGGSPLHF
CDR3 DNA: TGTGCCAGTAGTACAATAGGACAGGGGGGTTCACCCCTCCACTTT
J gene: TRBJ1-6
D gene: TRBD1
clone size: -
V gene: TRBV19

CDR3 protein: CASSPGEDYGYTF
CDR3 DNA: TGTGCCAGCTCACCAGGGGAGGACTATGGCTACACCTTC
J gene: TRBJ1-2
D gene: -
clone size: -
V gene: TRBV18